Below, one T cell receptor (beta chain) is given with its context. Its antigen remains unknown. This entry belongs to a study of glioma-infiltrating T cells after dendritic cell vaccination. Study observations and caveats: No direct clonality-survival link was found; a diverse polyclonal response may matter. The cohort had few patients with full blood and tumor sets.

Sequenced by immunoSEQ multiplex PCR; TCRdb stores in-frame clones only, minus some. This sample has roughly 83,000 clones, with about nine tenths found just once. Only patients with spare fresh-frozen tumor and over two years of follow-up were included. No glioblastoma patient carried an isocitrate dehydrogenase mutation. The source was blood, collected before dendritic cell vaccination. The clonotype originates from a human donor with glioblastoma.

In DNA form, the CDR3 reads TGTGCCAGCACCCTCGGCCTAGCCGGGGAGCTGTTTTTT. It translates to CASTLGLAGELFF. The chain is built from TRBV6-5 and TRBJ2-2, with unresolved D. CDR1 and CDR2 from the germline V gene are MNHEY and SVGAGI. The V end lost 7 bases, the J end lost 6 bases, and 12 bases lay between the germline ends. CDR3 length: 13 residues.